This is a list of T cell receptor beta chains from one sample in a study of T-cell memory formation after mild COVID-19. TCRdb called the 5' RACE reads again in MiXCR, with one record for every CDR3 protein. Among 390,000 or so distinct CDR3 sequences listed, approximately 15% were seen once. Material: PBMCs or a T cell subset sorted from them (not recorded which). The receptors here all came from a man aged 18 to 29 who had mild COVID-19 (a few samples of this study predate the infection). Cell type and time point are not known. The CDR3 runs from the conserved cysteine through the conserved F or W. D genes are given only for firm matches. Expanded clones get a size class; other rows say once, few or many, or leave the size out.

V gene	D gene	CDR3 length	J gene	clone size	CDR3 DNA	CDR3 protein
TRBV2	TRBD1	13	TRBJ1-1	NA	TGTGCCAGCAGTGAAGGCCCCGGGACAGGGGCTTTCTTT	CASSEGPGTGAFF
TRBV5-1	NA	14	TRBJ2-2	many	TGCGCCAGCAGCTTCGACTCGAACACCGGGGAGCTGTTTTTT	CASSFDSNTGELFF
TRBV20-1	NA	16	TRBJ2-3	NA	TGCAGTGCTTTCCGCCGGTTCCAGTCAGTCACAGATACGCAGTATTTT	CSAFRRFQSVTDTQYF
TRBV12-3/TRBV12-4	NA	15	TRBJ1-1	NA	TGTGCCAGCAGTTCCAGCCCCCCTGGAAACACTGAAGCTTTCTTT	CASSSSPPGNTEAFF
TRBV10-3	NA	12	TRBJ1-6	few	TGTGCCATCAGCGGGGTTGGGTCACCCCTCCACTTT	CAISGVGSPLHF
TRBV6-5	NA	16	TRBJ2-5	few	TGTGCCAGCAGTTACTCGAGTAGGCCTACGGGGGAGACCCAGTACTTC	CASSYSSRPTGETQYF
TRBV9	NA	14	TRBJ1-2	NA	TGTGCCAGCAGCGCTACACAGGGAACGTATGGCTACACCTTC	CASSATQGTYGYTF
TRBV20-1	TRBD2	14	TRBJ2-1	few	TGCAGTGCTATTTCGGGGGGTTACTACAATGAGCAGTTCTTC	CSAISGGYYNEQFF
TRBV9	NA	15	TRBJ1-4	NA	TGTGCCAGCAGCGTAGGAACGGGGTCGCGGGAAAAACTGTTTTTT	CASSVGTGSREKLFF
TRBV10-3	TRBD1	13	TRBJ2-7	NA	TGTGCCATCAGCGGACAGGGAATTGGCGAGCAGTACTTC	CAISGQGIGEQYF
TRBV10-3	TRBD2	16	TRBJ2-3	NA	TGTGCCATCAGATTAAGACTAGCGGGGACCACAGATACGCAGTATTTT	CAIRLRLAGTTDTQYF
TRBV10-3	NA	13	TRBJ1-1	NA	TGTGCCATCAGAGGGCAGATGAACACTGAAGCTTTCTTT	CAIRGQMNTEAFF
TRBV27	NA	15	TRBJ2-7	many	TGTGCCAGCAGTTTAGGACCCACAGGCTACTACGAGCAGTACTTC	CASSLGPTGYYEQYF
TRBV10-3	NA	13	TRBJ1-2	NA	TGTGCCATCAGTGCTATTCAGGGTTCGGGCTACACCTTC	CAISAIQGSGYTF
TRBV5-1	NA	15	TRBJ1-2	few	TGCGCCAGCAGAGCCGCCGCAGTCGTTATGGATGGCTACACCTTC	CASRAAAVVMDGYTF
TRBV27	TRBD1	14	TRBJ1-1	NA	TGTGCCAGCAGTTTGCAGGGGGCAAGCTCTGAAGCTTTCTTT	CASSLQGASSEAFF
TRBV10-3	NA	17	TRBJ2-6	few	TGTGCCATAATGGCAACCCAGGGGCGCTCTGGGGCCAACGTCCTGACTTTC	CAIMATQGRSGANVLTF
TRBV5-1	NA	13	TRBJ2-5	NA	TGCGCCAGCAAAGGAGGGAACTCAGAGACCCAGTACTTC	CASKGGNSETQYF
TRBV20-1	TRBD1	13	TRBJ2-3	few	TGCAGTGCTAGGACAGGGGGCACAGATACGCAGTATTTT	CSARTGGTDTQYF
TRBV6-2/TRBV6-3	NA	13	TRBJ2-1	NA	TGTGCCACCTTCGGACAGTCCTACAATGAGCAGTTCTTC	CATFGQSYNEQFF
TRBV9	NA	16	TRBJ1-2	few	TGTGCCAGCAGCGTAGGATCCTTCGGGACACTCTATGGCTACACCTTC	CASSVGSFGTLYGYTF
TRBV7-2	TRBD1	14	TRBJ1-1	few	TGTGCCAGCAGTCCCGGGACAGGGGTTACTGAAGCTTTCTTT	CASSPGTGVTEAFF
TRBV7-2	TRBD2	18	TRBJ2-1	many	TGTGCCAGCAGCTCCCCGGGACTAGCGGGGGAATCCTACAATGAGCAGTTCTTC	CASSSPGLAGESYNEQFF
TRBV7-6	TRBD2	15	TRBJ2-1	few	TGTGCCAGCAGCCGGGGACTAGCGGAGTACAATGAGCAGTTCTTC	CASSRGLAEYNEQFF
TRBV20-1	NA	15	TRBJ1-4	NA	TGCAGTGCTCCGCACGGGGGCTTGGCTAATGAAAAACTGTTTTTT	CSAPHGGLANEKLFF
TRBV20-1	TRBD1	16	TRBJ1-2	few	TGCAGTGCTCGAGAGGCCGGGACAGCGACCGTCTATGGCTACACCTTC	CSAREAGTATVYGYTF
TRBV7-2	NA	15	TRBJ1-1	NA	TGTGCCAGCAGCTTAGGAGGTGGTCAGAACACTGAAGCTTTCTTT	CASSLGGGQNTEAFF
TRBV29-1	NA	12	TRBJ2-1	few	TGCAGCGATTCCGACAGTTACAATGAGCAGTTCTTC	CSDSDSYNEQFF
TRBV19	TRBD2	15	TRBJ2-2	few	TGTGCCAGACTTACTATCGGCGGGGGGTTGGGGGAGCTGTTTTTT	CARLTIGGGLGELFF
TRBV6-5	TRBD1	15	TRBJ1-2	few	TGTGCCAGCAGTTCAAATACCGGACAGGGATATGGCTACACCTTC	CASSSNTGQGYGYTF
TRBV7-9	NA	12	TRBJ1-1	NA	TGTGCCAGCAGTTCGGGGTGGACTGAAGCTTTCTTT	CASSSGWTEAFF
TRBV19	TRBD1	13	TRBJ1-1	NA	TGTGCCACCTCGACAGGGATTAACCCTGAAGCTTTCTTT	CATSTGINPEAFF
TRBV15	NA	15	TRBJ2-1	NA	TGTGCCACCAGCAGAGTCCAGGACAACTACAATGAGCAGTTCTTC	CATSRVQDNYNEQFF
TRBV7-2	NA	15	TRBJ2-1	many	TGTGCCAGCAGCCTTTTTTCCGGGACGGAAAATGAGCAGTTCTTC	CASSLFSGTENEQFF
TRBV7-9	NA	13	TRBJ1-5	NA	TGTGCCAGCAGCTTAGGGAATCGTCAGCCCCAGCATTTT	CASSLGNRQPQHF
TRBV6-6	TRBD2	16	TRBJ2-2	few	TGTGCCAGCAGTTCTAGCGGGGGACCTAACACCGGGGAGCTGTTTTTT	CASSSSGGPNTGELFF
TRBV19	NA	15	TRBJ2-6	NA	TGTGCCAGTAGTATCTCGCCCTCTGGGGCCAACGTCCTGACTTTC	CASSISPSGANVLTF
TRBV7-2	NA	14	TRBJ2-7	NA	TGTGCCAGCAGCTTAGACTCGAGCCCCTACGAGCAGTACTTC	CASSLDSSPYEQYF